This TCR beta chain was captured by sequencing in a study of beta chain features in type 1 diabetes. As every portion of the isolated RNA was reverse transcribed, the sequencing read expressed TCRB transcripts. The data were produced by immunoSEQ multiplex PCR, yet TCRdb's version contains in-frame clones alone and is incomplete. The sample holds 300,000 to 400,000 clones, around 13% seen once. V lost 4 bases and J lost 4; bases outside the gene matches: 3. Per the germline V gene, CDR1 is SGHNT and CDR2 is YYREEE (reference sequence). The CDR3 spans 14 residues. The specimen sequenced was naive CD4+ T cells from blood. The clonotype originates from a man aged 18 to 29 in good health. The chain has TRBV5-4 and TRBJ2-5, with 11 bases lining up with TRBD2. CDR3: CASSQGLAVETQYF. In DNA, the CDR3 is TGTGCCAGCAGCCAGGGACTAGCGGTAGAGACCCAGTACTTC.